Shown below are 17 T cell receptor beta chains from a single sample sequenced in a study of blood T cell repertoires in COVID-19. Using immunoSEQ multiplex PCR, the repertoire was profiled, and TCRdb retains in-frame clones only, with some absent. The table records 200,000 to 300,000 clones, about nine tenths of them present only once. Sequences were obtained from PBMCs or T cells enriched from blood (not recorded which). The receptors originated from a woman between 35 and 50 years old with acute COVID-19.

The count of this clone is one. The chain is built from TRBV9 and TRBJ1-2; 7 nucleotides agree with TRBD1. This CDR3 contains 14 residues. Trimming removed 6 bases from V and 4 bases from J; junction bases left unmatched: 9. Looked up from germline, CDR1 is SGDLS and CDR2 is YYNGEE. CDR3 region: CASTQGGPAYGYTF. CDR3 DNA sequence: TGTGCCAGCACCCAGGGGGGTCCCGCCTATGGCTACACCTTC.

The gene calls are TRBV6-5 and TRBJ1-6; possibly TRBD1 for D (6 bases). Per the germline V gene, CDR1 is MNHEY and CDR2 is SVGAGI. Trimming left V 4 bases short and J 8 bases short, with 12 bases between. The CDR3 has 14 amino acids. In DNA, the CDR3 is TGTGCCAGCAGTTCCGGACAGCGTTATTCACCCCTCCACTTT. Translating gives CASSSGQRYSPLHF.

J is TRBJ1-1 and V is TRBV5-5, with 10 positions matching TRBD1. The germline CDR1 and CDR2 sequences are SGHKS and YYEKEE (reference sequence). J gave up 5 bases and V 4 bases, and 8 bases lay outside the gene matches. The CDR3 is 15 residues long. CDR3 in amino acids: CASSARQGAWTEAFF. As DNA, the CDR3 is TGTGCCAGCAGCGCCCGACAGGGGGCGTGGACTGAAGCTTTCTTT.

The rearrangement joins TRBV19 to TRBJ2-3; 9 nucleotides line up with TRBD2. The CDR3 covers 16 residues. V dropped 4 bases and J dropped 3; count of bases not matched to a gene: 8. Germline V gives CDR1 LNHDA, CDR2 SQIVND (reference sequence). Here the CDR3 DNA reads TGTGCCAGTAGTAACCGGGGTAGCGGGGGAACAGATACGCAGTATTTT. Protein: CASSNRGSGGTDTQYF. Together with reference TRBV19 and TRBJ2-3, the CDR3 gives the full variable domain: DGGITQSPKYLFRKEGQNVTLSCEQNLNHDAMYWYRQDPGQGLRLIYYSQIVNDFQKGDIAEGYSVSREKKESFPLTVTSAQKNPTAFYLCASSNRGSGGTDTQYFGPGTRLTVL.

This rearrangement joins TRBV7-6 to TRBJ2-1; D might be TRBD2 (6 bases). CDR3 length: 14 amino acids. Per germline, CDR1 SGHVS and CDR2 FNYEAQ. Between the trimmed V and J ends, which lost 3 bases and 4 bases, there was a span of 10 bases. In DNA form, the CDR3 reads TGTGCCAGCAGCTTCACTAGCACTTACAATGAGCAGTTCTTC. Its protein is CASSFTSTYNEQFF. Full variable domain (remainder filled in from reference TRBV7-6 and TRBJ2-1): GAGVSQSPRYKVTKRGQDVALRCDPISGHVSLYWYRQALGQGPEFLTYFNYEAQQDKSGLPNDRFSAERPEGSISTLTIQRTEQRDSAMYRCASSFTSTYNEQFFGPGTRLTVL.

This sequence joins TRBV30 and TRBJ1-5; weak D call: TRBD1 (5 bases). V was pared by 2 bases and J by 3 bases, with 11 bases between. CDR3 length: 14 amino acids. From germline, CDR1 is GTSNPN and CDR2 SVGIG (reference sequence). This CDR3 reads CAWSSPDINQPQHF. In nucleotides, the CDR3 is TGTGCCTGGAGTTCTCCGGACATCAATCAGCCCCAGCATTTT.

The rearrangement uses TRBV7-9 and TRBJ2-1; 9 bases align to TRBD1. The CDR3 spans 16 residues. Germline V gene data show CDR1 as SEHNR and CDR2 as FQNEAQ (reference sequence). After removal of 5 bases from V and 6 bases from J, the junction contained 11 bases not matched to a gene. CDR3 residues: CASSPQTGGLFNEQFF. The CDR3 nucleotides read TGTGCCAGCAGCCCCCAGACAGGGGGTCTTTTCAATGAGCAGTTCTTC.

This chain uses TRBV6-5 with TRBJ2-1; weak D call: TRBD1 (7 bases). The CDR3 has 15 amino acids. V lost 6 bases, J lost 5 bases, and 17 bases lay in between. The germline V gene encodes CDR1 MNHEY and CDR2 SVGAGI. The DNA of the CDR3 is TGTGCCAGCAGCCGCCCAGGGGGGCCGAACAATGAGCAGTTCTTC. This sequence encodes CASSRPGGPNNEQFF.

This chain links TRBV5-1 with TRBJ2-7, with 7 bases aligning to TRBD1. The germline V gene has CDR1 SGHRS and CDR2 YFSETQ. The ends lost 7 bases at V and 1 base at J; junction bases unmatched: 8. This CDR3 region has 14 residues. CDR3 sequence: CASSGDSASYEQYF. The CDR3 DNA follows: TGCGCCAGCTCCGGGGACAGCGCGTCCTACGAGCAGTACTTC. The full variable domain, in which reference TRBV5-1 and TRBJ2-7 provide the parts outside the CDR3, is KAGVTQTPRYLIKTRGQQVTLSCSPISGHRSVSWYQQTPGQGLQFLFEYFSETQRNKGNFPGRFSGRQFSNSRSEMNVSTLELGDSALYLCASSGDSASYEQYFGPGTRLTVT.

The chain employs TRBV27 and TRBJ1-2, with D unclear. CDR1 and CDR2 (germline): MNHEY, SMNVEV (reference sequence). Trimming removed 3 bases at V and 4 bases at J, with 9 bases between. The CDR3 is 13 residues long. The CDR3 sequence is CASSFRQAYGYTF. The CDR3 nucleotides are TGTGCCAGCAGTTTTCGGCAGGCCTATGGCTACACCTTC.

This chain joins TRBV6-5 and TRBJ1-2, with a weak D call TRBD1 (6 bases). This CDR3 region has 15 residues. Trimming took 4 bases from V and 4 from J, leaving 16 bases between them. Germline assignment: CDR1 MNHEY and CDR2 SVGAGI. CDR3 loop: CASSSENRAPYGYTF. CDR3 coding DNA: TGTGCCAGCAGTTCCGAAAACAGGGCCCCCTATGGCTACACCTTC.

This rearrangement joins TRBV29-1 to TRBJ2-1; TRBD2 agrees at 8 bases. The CDR3 spans 12 residues. Trimming removed 4 bases from V and 9 bases from J; junction bases left unmatched: 5. Germline V CDR1 and CDR2: SQVTM, ANQGSEA. CDR3 nucleotide sequence: TGCAGCGTTGGTGCGGGGGGAGGTGAGCAGTTCTTC. It translates to CSVGAGGGEQFF.

The V and J genes are TRBV4-3 and TRBJ2-2, with a tentative D call TRBD2 (6 bases). CDR1 and CDR2 from the germline V gene are LGHNA and YSLEER. CDR3 length: 14 residues. The germline V and J ends were trimmed by 1 base and 6 bases, with 9 bases remaining between them. The CDR3 DNA sequence: TGCGCCAGCAGCCAAGGGAGGGGCGCCGGGGAGCTGTTTTTT. It is translated as CASSQGRGAGELFF.

The genes are TRBV7-9 and TRBJ1-2; D might be TRBD1 (5 bases). The germline CDR1 and CDR2 sequences are SEHNR and FQNEAQ (reference sequence). V was trimmed by 1 base and J by 6 bases, leaving 12 bases between them. This CDR3 comprises 14 residues. The CDR3 region is CASSLGAQGNGYTF. CDR3 in DNA: TGTGCCAGCAGCTTAGGCGCGCAGGGAAATGGCTACACCTTC.

The rearrangement joins TRBV13 to TRBJ2-1; 8 bases map to TRBD2. The ends lost 5 bases at V and 4 bases at J; junction bases unmatched: 10. Germline CDR1 is PRHDT and CDR2 is FYEKMQ (reference sequence). This CDR3 has 16 amino acids. The CDR3: CASSPSRLAGYNEQFF. The CDR3 DNA reads TGTGCCAGCAGCCCCTCGCGGCTAGCGGGTTACAATGAGCAGTTCTTC.

The rearrangement links TRBV4-3 to TRBJ1-5; the D gene is possibly TRBD1 (6 bases). CDR1 and CDR2 from the germline V gene are LGHNA and YSLEER. Trimming left V 0 bases short and J 5 bases short, with 14 bases between. This CDR3 spans 16 amino acids. The CDR3 coding sequence is TGCGCCAGCAGCCAAGATCTGGGCAGGGGCGATCAGCCCCAGCATTTT. This sequence encodes CASSQDLGRGDQPQHF.

The gene calls are TRBV7-6 and TRBJ2-1, with D unclear. V lost 1 base and J 4 bases, leaving 8 bases between the germline ends. Germline V gene lookup returns CDR1 SGHVS and CDR2 FNYEAQ. The CDR3 length is 14 residues. The CDR3 is CASSLVTTYNEQFF. The CDR3 DNA reads TGTGCCAGCAGCTTAGTAACTACTTACAATGAGCAGTTCTTC.